These T cell receptor beta chains were read from a single sample in a study of blood T cell repertoires in COVID-19. Generated by immunoSEQ multiplex PCR, the TCRdb table keeps only in-frame clones and is missing some. In the table there are around 94,000 clones, around 73% of which are singletons. The sequencing sample was made of peripheral blood. Receptor source: a man in his sixties with active or convalescent COVID-19. CDR3s include the opening cysteine and the closing phenylalanine or tryptophan. The D gene is left open where the match is weak. Size tells how often a clone was seen (once, few, many) or the class of an expanded clone, and some rows leave it out.

d_call j_call clone_size v_call cdr3_nt cdr3_aa
TRBD2 TRBJ2-2 few TRBV4-1 TGCGCCAGCAGCCAAAGGGCTAGCGGGAACCTTAACACCGGGGAGCTGTTTTTT CASSQRASGNLNTGELFF
NA TRBJ1-2 once TRBV7-6 TGTGCCAACAGCGAATCAGGGGCCCTCTATGGCTACACCTTC CANSESGALYGYTF
NA TRBJ2-7 NA TRBV6-2/TRBV6-3 TGTGCCAGCAGTTACTCGTCTCCAGGCTACGAGCAGTACTTC CASSYSSPGYEQYF
NA TRBJ1-5 once TRBV4-3 TGCGCCAGCAGCCAAGAGTCGCGGGGCAGAGCATTTCAGCCCCAGCATTTT CASSQESRGRAFQPQHF
NA TRBJ2-5 NA TRBV5-4 TGTGCCAGCAGCTCCCGGGATTTACAAGAGACCCAGTACTTC CASSSRDLQETQYF
NA TRBJ1-6 NA TRBV30 TGTGCCTGGAGTAATAGGCGGGGGCGAACGCGTTCACCCCTCCACTTT CAWSNRRGRTRSPLHF
NA TRBJ1-2 few TRBV19 TGTGCCAGTAGTCCGTTCGGACAGCAATCTCACTATGGCTACACCTTC CASSPFGQQSHYGYTF
NA TRBJ2-7 NA TRBV7-9 TGTGCCAGCAGCCCAGAGACAGCCGCATACGAGCAGTACTTC CASSPETAAYEQYF
NA TRBJ2-2 NA TRBV5-1 TGCGCCAGCAGTCCATCGGGATCCGGGGAGCTGTTTTTT CASSPSGSGELFF
NA TRBJ1-6 NA TRBV28 TGTGCCAGCAGCCCTCAGTATTCACCCCTCCACTTT CASSPQYSPLHF
NA TRBJ1-5 NA TRBV6-5 TGTGCCAGCAGCCGAAGGGGCCAGCCCCAGCATTTT CASSRRGQPQHF
NA TRBJ1-2 NA TRBV15 TGTGCCACCAGCAGTGCATTGACAGACACTTATGGCTACACCTTC CATSSALTDTYGYTF
NA TRBJ1-2 NA TRBV25-1 TGTGCCAGCGGAGGCCCCGTGGGCAGCCTTCTAGACTATGGCTACACCTTC CASGGPVGSLLDYGYTF
NA TRBJ2-3 NA TRBV5-1 TGCGCCAGCAGCTTGCTGGGGCGAGGCACAGATACGCAGTATTTT CASSLLGRGTDTQYF
TRBD2 TRBJ2-3 NA TRBV6-1 TGTGCCAGCAGTGAACGGGGTAGCGGGAAGGTGGGGCACACAGATACGCAGTATTTT CASSERGSGKVGHTDTQYF
NA TRBJ2-1 once TRBV2 TGTGCCAGTAGAGGCGGGCTAGCCAACAATGAGCAGTTCTTC CASRGGLANNEQFF
NA TRBJ2-7 NA TRBV5-1 TGCGCCAGCAGCTCTTCAGGGGTCTACGAGCAGTACTTC CASSSSGVYEQYF
NA TRBJ2-6 NA TRBV28 TGTGCCAGCAGTCCCCTTTGGGCCAACGTCCTGACTTTC CASSPLWANVLTF
TRBD2 TRBJ2-5 NA TRBV24-1 TGTGCCACCAGTGACGCTAGACTAGCGGGAGAAGGGGAGACCCAGTACTTC CATSDARLAGEGETQYF